These 8 T cell receptor beta chains were all obtained from the same sample, sequenced in a study of cytomegalovirus exposure and HLA in healthy donors (dated by TCRdb to about 2017). Libraries were prepared through the immunoSEQ multiplex PCR assay. For the multiplex PCR, a mixture combining 60 forward primers for TCR Vbeta segments and 13 reverse primers for TCR Jbeta segments was used. Sourced from immuneACCESS, this table was stored by TCRdb with only in-frame sequences that have V and J called. A share of the clones is absent; for the studies checked, an unresolved V gene accounts for under half, and the remainder has no known explanation. The sample contains around 94,000 clones, about 75% of them found a single time. About 5% of the sample goes to the ten largest clones. Sequenced input: PBMCs. The source is a woman between 40 and 50 years old in good health and CMV-seronegative.

The chain links TRBV4-3 to TRBJ2-3, with a possible D match to TRBD1 (5 bases). The CDR3 has 17 amino acids. The germline CDR1 and CDR2 sequences are LGHNA and YSLEER. The V gene lost 0 bases and the J gene lost 1 base, with 14 bases spanning the gap. DNA for the CDR3: TGCGCCAGCAGCCAAGATCCCGGCAGGGTCGGCACAGATACGCAGTATTTT. The encoded protein is CASSQDPGRVGTDTQYF.

The chain carries TRBV4-2 and TRBJ2-7; D remains ambiguous. V lost 4 bases, J lost 0 bases, and 13 bases lay in between. There are 15 residues in the CDR3. CDR1 LGHNA and CDR2 YNFKEQ come from the germline V gene. This chain's CDR3 is CASSPATEASYEQYF. The DNA for the CDR3 is TGTGCCAGCAGCCCAGCCACAGAAGCCTCCTACGAGCAGTACTTC.

The gene calls are TRBV6-1 and TRBJ2-1, with a possible D match to TRBD2 (6 bases). Trimming took 4 bases from V and 5 from J, leaving 12 bases between them. This CDR3 region has 14 residues. Germline V gene lookup returns CDR1 MNHNS and CDR2 SASEGT. The CDR3 coding sequence is TGTGCCAGCAGTGGAACCTGGGGGGACAATGAGCAGTTCTTC. It encodes CASSGTWGDNEQFF.

This chain uses TRBV30 with TRBJ1-1, with TRBD1 matching over 7 bases. The CDR3 is 13 residues long. CDR1 is GTSNPN, CDR2 SVGIG, per germline (reference sequence). Trimming at V came to 4 bases and at J to 13 bases, leaving 15 bases not matched to a gene. Here the CDR3 DNA reads TGTGCCTGGAAACCTAGGGGGCGCTTAGACGTTTTCTTT. Amino acid sequence: CAWKPRGRLDVFF.

The chain recombines TRBV19 with TRBJ2-7, with 12 bases matching TRBD2. Per the germline V gene, CDR1 is LNHDA and CDR2 is SQIVND (reference sequence). The CDR3 sequence is 14 residues long. The junction had 2 bases not matched to a gene; V was cut back by 6 bases and J by 2 bases. The DNA for the CDR3 is TGTGCCAGTAGGCCTAGCGGGGGGGCCTACGAGCAGTACTTC. This sequence encodes CASRPSGGAYEQYF.

This clone appeared once. This chain connects TRBV5-1 to TRBJ2-7, with D unclear. Germline V CDR1 and CDR2: SGHRS, YFSETQ. There are 13 residues in the CDR3. Trimming stripped 2 bases from V and 0 bases from J, with 6 bases between. The CDR3 DNA is TGCGCCAGCAGCTTCCCCAGCTCCTACGAGCAGTACTTC. The encoded protein is CASSFPSSYEQYF.

The V and J genes are TRBV13 and TRBJ2-1, with D possibly being TRBD2 (6 bases). The V end lost 5 bases, the J end lost 4 bases, and 12 bases lay between the germline ends. From germline, CDR1 is PRHDT and CDR2 FYEKMQ (reference sequence). The CDR3 spans 14 residues. In DNA form, the CDR3 reads TGTGCCAGCAGCCAGGGACTTGGATACAATGAGCAGTTCTTC. Residues: CASSQGLGYNEQFF.

The chain combines TRBV2 with TRBJ1-2; D may be TRBD1 (5 bases). The CDR3 spans 12 residues. Trimming removed 3 bases at V and 5 bases at J, with 7 bases between. Germline-derived CDR1 and CDR2 are SNHLY and FYNNEI. The DNA for the CDR3 is TGTGCCAGCAGTGAGGGGCTGTATGGCTACACCTTC. Residues: CASSEGLYGYTF.